One T cell receptor beta chain is described in this entry. Its antigen is unknown. Base qualities were left out, and no much larger clone turns up one base away. Reading the label with the study, this specimen's treatment or condition is: allogeneic hematopoietic cell transplantation with graft depleted of TCRalphabeta T cells and CD19 B cells. The children who served as transplant recipients had been given grafts of TCRalphabeta/CD19-depleted allogeneic hematopoietic cells. These data come from a study of T-cell reconstitution after alpha-beta-depleted transplantation in children (dated by TCRdb to about 2016). Context from the whole study: Using TCR repertoire profiling, the study followed T-cell immune reconstitution in a quantitative way in children after TCRalphabeta/CD19-depleted allogeneic hematopoietic cell transplantation. What the research found in general, with its limitations: The high TCRbeta diversity at day 60 in some patients was ascribed to recipient T cells and intrathymic progenitors that had survived conditioning. Over the following months the frequencies of hyperexpanded clones went down, and after one year T-cell counts and TCRbeta diversity were mostly credited to newly produced T cells. Apparently early alphabetaT-cell count recovery about two months after transplant reportedly relied on only several hundred rapidly expanded clones derived from non-depleted graft cells.

The CDR3 starts with the cysteine, ends with the phenylalanine, and has 13 residues. Only the CDR3 DNA is retained, 39 bases long and in frame from the first base. The CDR1 and CDR2 encoded by the germline V gene are MNHNS and SASEGT. V is clipped by 5 bases and J by 4 bases, and the sequence between their germline boundaries is 6 bases long. Libraries came from PCR. Sequencer: Illumina HiSeq 2500. To normalize quantification of the TCRbeta repertoire, the TCR libraries were built with molecular barcoding that relied on unique molecular identifiers. Through fastp at Q25 and MiXCR, TCRdb rebuilt clones from the public reads, retaining in-frame beta chains. Entries that share a CDR3 protein sequence are merged under the most common genes and DNA. This sample holds 45,000 to 60,000 distinct CDR3 sequences; about 50% were observed only once. The ten largest clonotypes hold around two fifths of the sample.

The specimen was peripheral blood, collected before TCRalphabeta/CD19-depleted stem cell transplant. The TCR comes from a boy in the first two years of life with SCID, due to receive a stem cell transplant. The chain was built from TRBV6-1 and TRBJ2-6, with no reliable assignment of the D segment. The bases are TGTGCCAGCAGTCCACCAGGGGCCAACGTCCTGACTTTC. Translation gives CASSPPGANVLTF.